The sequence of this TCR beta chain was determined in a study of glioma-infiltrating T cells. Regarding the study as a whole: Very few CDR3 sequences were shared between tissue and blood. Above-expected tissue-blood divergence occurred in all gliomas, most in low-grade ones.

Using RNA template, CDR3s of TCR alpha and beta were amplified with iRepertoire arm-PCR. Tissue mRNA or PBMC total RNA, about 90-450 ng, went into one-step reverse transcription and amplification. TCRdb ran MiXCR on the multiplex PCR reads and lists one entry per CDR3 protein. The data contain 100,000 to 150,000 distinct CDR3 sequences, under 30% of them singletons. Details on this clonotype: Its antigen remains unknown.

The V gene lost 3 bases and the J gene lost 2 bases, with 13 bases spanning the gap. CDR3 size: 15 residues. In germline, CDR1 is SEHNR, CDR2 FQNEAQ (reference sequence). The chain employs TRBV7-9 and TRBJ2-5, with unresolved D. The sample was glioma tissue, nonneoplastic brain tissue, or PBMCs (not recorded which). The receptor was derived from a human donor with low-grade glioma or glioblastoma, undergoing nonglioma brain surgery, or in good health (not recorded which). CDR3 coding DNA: TGTGCCAGCAGCTTCCTCGGGCCGTCTCAAGAGACCCAGTACTTC. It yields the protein CASSFLGPSQETQYF.